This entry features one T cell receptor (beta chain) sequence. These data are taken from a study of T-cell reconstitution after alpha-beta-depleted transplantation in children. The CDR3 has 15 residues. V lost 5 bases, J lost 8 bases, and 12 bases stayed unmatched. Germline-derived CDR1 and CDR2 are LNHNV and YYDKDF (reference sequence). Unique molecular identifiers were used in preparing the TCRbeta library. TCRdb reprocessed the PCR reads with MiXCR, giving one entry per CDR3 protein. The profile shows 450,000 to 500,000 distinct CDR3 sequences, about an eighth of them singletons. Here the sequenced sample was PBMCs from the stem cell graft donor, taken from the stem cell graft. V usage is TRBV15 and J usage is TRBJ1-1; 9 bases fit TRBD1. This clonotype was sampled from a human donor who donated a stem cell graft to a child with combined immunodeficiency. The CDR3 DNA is TGTGCCACCAGCTGGTCCAGGGGGACAGGGTTGGAAGCTTTCTTT. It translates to CATSWSRGTGLEAFF.